The entry that follows covers one TCR beta chain sequence. Mouse germline and gene names are used. The read falls 1 residue short of the CDR3 end, and the missing part is taken from the germline J gene. The protocol was immunoSEQ multiplex PCR, while the TCRdb copy is restricted to in-frame clones and leaves out a portion. The repertoire holds around 10,000 clones, with 30% to 40% as singletons. This specimen belongs to a study of tissue T cells after allogeneic stem cell transplantation. The CDR3 has 14 amino acids. From germline, CDR1 is KGHTA and CDR2 FQNQQP. As for time point: mouse harvest day 7 after allogeneic transplant. Each mouse received 10^7 T-cell-depleted marrow cells plus 10^6 splenic CD5+ T cells by tail vein.

This receptor was identified in a female BALB/c mouse given C57BL/6 T cells with graft-versus-host disease after an allogeneic hematopoietic cell transplant. The genes are TRBV23 and TRBJ1-4; TRBD1, as called in the table, went unchecked against the DNA. Material: skin. The CDR3 bases that were read are TGCTCCAGCAGTCAAGGGACAGGGAACGAAAGATTATTT. Translating it yields CSSSQGTGNERLF. From start to end, the CDR3 is CSSSQGTGNERLFF. The entire variable domain, with the rest obtained from reference TRBV23 and TRBJ1-4, is as follows: DAAVTQKPRYLIKMKGQEAEMKCIPEKGHTAVFWYQQKQSKELKFLIYFQNQQPLDQIDMVKERFSAVCPSSSLCSLGIRTCEAEDSALYLCSSSQGTGNERLFFGHGTKLSVL.